This paragraph reports one TCR beta chain. This sample was taken from a study of OX40 agonist ivuxolimab in advanced cancers. Study details: It was ivuxolimab, an agonistic anti-OX40 (CD134) antibody, that patients were treated with.

V lost 0 bases and J 4 bases, leaving 7 bases between the germline ends. CDR1 and CDR2 from the germline V gene are SGHRS and YFSETQ. CDR3 size: 14 residues. Using immunoSEQ multiplex PCR, the repertoire was profiled, and TCRdb retains in-frame clones only, with some absent. There are roughly 75,000 clones in the sample; 90% occur only once, and 0.37% lies in the top ten. V is TRBV5-1 and J is TRBJ2-2, with D maybe TRBD2 (5 bases). This clonotype was sampled from an adult with an advanced solid tumor such as melanoma, head and neck, liver or kidney cancer. This specimen was CD4+ or CD8+ T cells sorted from blood, taken in a trial of the OX40 agonist ivuxolimab. CDR3 region: CASSLAEGTGELFF. The DNA for the CDR3 is TGCGCCAGCAGCTTGGCAGAGGGCACCGGGGAGCTGTTTTTT. Full variable domain (remainder filled in from reference TRBV5-1 and TRBJ2-2): KAGVTQTPRYLIKTRGQQVTLSCSPISGHRSVSWYQQTPGQGLQFLFEYFSETQRNKGNFPGRFSGRQFSNSRSEMNVSTLELGDSALYLCASSLAEGTGELFFGEGSRLTVL.